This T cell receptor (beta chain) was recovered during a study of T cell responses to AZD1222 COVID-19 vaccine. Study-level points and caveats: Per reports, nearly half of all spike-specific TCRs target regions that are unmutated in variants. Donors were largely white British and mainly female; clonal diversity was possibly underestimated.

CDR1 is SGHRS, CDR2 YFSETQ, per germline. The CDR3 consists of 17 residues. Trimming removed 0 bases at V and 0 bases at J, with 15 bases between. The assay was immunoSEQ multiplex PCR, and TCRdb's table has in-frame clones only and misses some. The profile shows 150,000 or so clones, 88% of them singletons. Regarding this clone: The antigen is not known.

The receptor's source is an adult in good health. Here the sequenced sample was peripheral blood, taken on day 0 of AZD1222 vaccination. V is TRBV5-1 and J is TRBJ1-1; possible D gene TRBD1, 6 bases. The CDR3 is CASSLDPGDGMNTEAFF. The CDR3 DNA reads TGCGCCAGCAGCTTGGATCCAGGGGATGGGATGAACACTGAAGCTTTCTTT.